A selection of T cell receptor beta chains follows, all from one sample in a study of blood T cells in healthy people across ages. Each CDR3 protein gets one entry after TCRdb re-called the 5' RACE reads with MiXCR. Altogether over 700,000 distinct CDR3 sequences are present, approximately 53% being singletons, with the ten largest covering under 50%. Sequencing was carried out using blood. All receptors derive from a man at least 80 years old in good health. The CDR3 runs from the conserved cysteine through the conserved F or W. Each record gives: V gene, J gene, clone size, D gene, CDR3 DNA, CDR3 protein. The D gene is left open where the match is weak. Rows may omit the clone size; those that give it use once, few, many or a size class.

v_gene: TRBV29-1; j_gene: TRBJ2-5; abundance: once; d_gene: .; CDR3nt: TGCAGCGTCGCCGGGGAATGGGGGGCGCGGGAGACCCAGTACTTC; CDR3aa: CSVAGEWGARETQYF
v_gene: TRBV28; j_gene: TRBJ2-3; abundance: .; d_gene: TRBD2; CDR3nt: TGTGCCAGCAGTCCCACCCGCGGGAGGGGCACAGATACGCAGTATTTT; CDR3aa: CASSPTRGRGTDTQYF
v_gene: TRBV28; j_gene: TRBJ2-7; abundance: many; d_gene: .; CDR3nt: TGTGCCAGCCGCGGACCGAGTTCCGAGCAGTACTTC; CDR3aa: CASRGPSSEQYF
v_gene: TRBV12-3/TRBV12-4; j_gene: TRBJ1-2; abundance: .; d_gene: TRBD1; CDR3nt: TGTGCCAGCAGTGAGGGACAGGGGGACAACTATGGCTACACCTTC; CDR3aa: CASSEGQGDNYGYTF
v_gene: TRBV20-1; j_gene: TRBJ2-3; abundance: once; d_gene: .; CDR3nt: TGCAGTGCTCAGACAGCGGATGGGACGTATTTT; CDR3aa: CSAQTADGTYF
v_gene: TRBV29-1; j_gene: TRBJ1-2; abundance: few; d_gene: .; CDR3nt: TGCAGCGTTGTGCACGGGATCTATGGCTACACCTTC; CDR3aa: CSVVHGIYGYTF
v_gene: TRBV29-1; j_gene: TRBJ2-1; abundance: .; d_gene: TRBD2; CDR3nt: TGCAGTGCCGGAGGAGCGGGAGGGGGCGAGCAGTTCTTC; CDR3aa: CSAGGAGGGEQFF
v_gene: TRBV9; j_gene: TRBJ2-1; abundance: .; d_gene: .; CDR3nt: TGTGCCAGTAGCGTAGCTCTATCAGCCTACAATGAGCAGTTCTTC; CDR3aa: CASSVALSAYNEQFF
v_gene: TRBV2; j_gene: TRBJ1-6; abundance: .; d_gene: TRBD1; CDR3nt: TGTGCCAGCAACCGCCAGGGGGAAGATAATTCACCCCTCCACTTT; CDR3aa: CASNRQGEDNSPLHF
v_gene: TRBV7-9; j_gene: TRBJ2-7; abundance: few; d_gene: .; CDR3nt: TGTGCCAGCAGCTTATCTAGTGGGCGCAACTACGAGCAGTACTTC; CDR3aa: CASSLSSGRNYEQYF
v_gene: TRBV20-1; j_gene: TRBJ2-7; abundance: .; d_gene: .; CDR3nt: TGCAGTGCTAGCCGTAGCTTGTACGAGCAGTACTTC; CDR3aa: CSASRSLYEQYF
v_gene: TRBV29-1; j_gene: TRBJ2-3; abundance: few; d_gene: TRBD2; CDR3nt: TGCAGCGTTGAGGGCGGGAGTGAGGGTGGCACAGATACGCAGTATTTT; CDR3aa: CSVEGGSEGGTDTQYF
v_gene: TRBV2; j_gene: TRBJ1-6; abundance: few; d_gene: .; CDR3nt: TGTGCCAGCACTTTTCTCTTGACAGGATCAAATTCACCCCTCCACTTT; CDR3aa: CASTFLLTGSNSPLHF
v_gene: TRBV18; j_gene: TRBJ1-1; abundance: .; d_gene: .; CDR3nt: TGTGCCAGCTCACCGGACGGGACGGGGGCTTTCTTT; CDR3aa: CASSPDGTGAFF
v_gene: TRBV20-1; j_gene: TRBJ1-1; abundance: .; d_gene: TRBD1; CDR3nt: TGCAGTGGGGGGCAGGGGGCTGGAACTGAAGCTTTCTTT; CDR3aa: CSGGQGAGTEAFF
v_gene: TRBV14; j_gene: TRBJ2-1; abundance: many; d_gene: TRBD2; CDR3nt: TGTGCCAGCAGCCAAACTAGCGGGAGTTCCTACAATGAGCAGTTCTTC; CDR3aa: CASSQTSGSSYNEQFF
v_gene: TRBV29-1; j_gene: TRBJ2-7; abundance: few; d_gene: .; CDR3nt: TGCAGCGTTGCTGGGGGCCGTGCCTACGAGCAGTACTTC; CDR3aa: CSVAGGRAYEQYF
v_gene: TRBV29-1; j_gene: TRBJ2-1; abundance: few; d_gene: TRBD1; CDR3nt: TGCAGCGTGGAGGACAGGGGTTACAATGAGCAGTTCTTC; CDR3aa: CSVEDRGYNEQFF
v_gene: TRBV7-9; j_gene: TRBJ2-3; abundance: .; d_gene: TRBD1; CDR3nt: TGTGCCAGCAGCCCGAGCCTGACCACGGAAAGGACAGGGCGGACAGATACGCAGTATTTT; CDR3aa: CASSPSLTTERTGRTDTQYF
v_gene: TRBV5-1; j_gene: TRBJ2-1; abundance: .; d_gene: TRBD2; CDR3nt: TGCGCCAGCTCCGAGTCCTGGGGCGGGGGTGAGCAGTTCTTC; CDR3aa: CASSESWGGGEQFF
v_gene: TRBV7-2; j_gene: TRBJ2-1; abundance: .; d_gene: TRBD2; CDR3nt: TGTGCCAGCAGCCGACCCCGGGTAGCGGGATTGGGTGAGCAGTTCTTC; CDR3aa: CASSRPRVAGLGEQFF
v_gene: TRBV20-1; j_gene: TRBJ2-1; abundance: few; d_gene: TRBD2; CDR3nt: TGCAGTGCCACCCAGACTAGCGGGAGTCCCAATGAGCAGTTCTTC; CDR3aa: CSATQTSGSPNEQFF
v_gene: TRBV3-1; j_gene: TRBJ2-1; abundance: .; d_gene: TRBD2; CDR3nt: TGTGCCTGCAGCCAAGATCTGTGGGAGGGCTACAATGAGCAGTTCTTC; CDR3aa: CACSQDLWEGYNEQFF
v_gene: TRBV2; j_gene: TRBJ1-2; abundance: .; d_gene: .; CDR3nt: TGTGCCAGCAGAAGGGAATCCGAAGGGTATGGCTACACCTTC; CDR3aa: CASRRESEGYGYTF
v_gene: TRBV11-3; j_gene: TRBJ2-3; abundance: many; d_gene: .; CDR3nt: TGTGCCAGCAGCAAGAGGGGGGCCCCAGATACGCAGTATTTT; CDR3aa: CASSKRGAPDTQYF
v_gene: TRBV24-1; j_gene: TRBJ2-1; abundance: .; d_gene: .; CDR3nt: TGTGCCACCAGCTCGGGGTTCTATGAGCAGTTCTTC; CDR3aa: CATSSGFYEQFF
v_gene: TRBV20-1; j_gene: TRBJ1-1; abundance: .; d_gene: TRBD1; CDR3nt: TGCAGTGCCCCCGGGACAGGGAACACTGAAGCTTTCTTT; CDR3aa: CSAPGTGNTEAFF
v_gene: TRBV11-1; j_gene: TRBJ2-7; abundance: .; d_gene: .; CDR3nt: TGTACCAGCAGCTCCCTCCCCCGCGAGCGGTACTTC; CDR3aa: CTSSSLPRERYF
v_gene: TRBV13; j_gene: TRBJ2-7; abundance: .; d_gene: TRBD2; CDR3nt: TGTGCCAGCAACTCTAGCGGGAGCTCCTACGAGCAGTACTTC; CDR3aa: CASNSSGSSYEQYF
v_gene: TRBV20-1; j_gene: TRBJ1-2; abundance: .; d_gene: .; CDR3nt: TGCAGTGCTAGACAGGGTTTAGGGCTTAGGGGCTATGGCTACACCTTC; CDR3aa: CSARQGLGLRGYGYTF
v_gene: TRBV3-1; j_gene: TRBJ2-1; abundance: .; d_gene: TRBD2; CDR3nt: TGTGCCAGCAGTGCTGGCGGGAGTAAAAACAATGAGCAGTTCTTC; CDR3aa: CASSAGGSKNNEQFF
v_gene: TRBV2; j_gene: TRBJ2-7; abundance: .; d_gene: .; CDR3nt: TGTGCCAGCAGTGGCTTCAACGAGCAGTACTTC; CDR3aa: CASSGFNEQYF
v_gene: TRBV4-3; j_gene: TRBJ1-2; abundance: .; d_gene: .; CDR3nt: TGCGCCAGCAGCCAAGCGACGGGACTGCGTCCAGAGTACTATGGCTACACCTTC; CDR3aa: CASSQATGLRPEYYGYTF
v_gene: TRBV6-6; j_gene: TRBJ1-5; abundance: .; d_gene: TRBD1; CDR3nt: TGTGCCAGCACTGTTGGAGGGGGCAAGCAGCCCCAGCATTTT; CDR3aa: CASTVGGGKQPQHF
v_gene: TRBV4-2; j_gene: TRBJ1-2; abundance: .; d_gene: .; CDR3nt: TGTGCCAGCAGCCAAGGACAGTCGTATGGCTGCACCTTC; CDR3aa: CASSQGQSYGCTF
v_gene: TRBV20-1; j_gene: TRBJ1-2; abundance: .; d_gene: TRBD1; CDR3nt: TGCAGTGCTAGTGGCGCGGCAGGGGGCGATGATGGCTACACCTTC; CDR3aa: CSASGAAGGDDGYTF
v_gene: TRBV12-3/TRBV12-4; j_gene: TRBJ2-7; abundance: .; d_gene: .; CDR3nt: TGTGCCAGCAGCCGACAGGACCTAAGCTCCTACGAGCAGTACTTC; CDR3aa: CASSRQDLSSYEQYF
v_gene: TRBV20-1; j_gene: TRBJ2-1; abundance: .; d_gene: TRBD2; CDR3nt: TGCAGTGCTAGAGGGAGACTAGCGGGGGGTGAGCAGTTCTTC; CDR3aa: CSARGRLAGGEQFF
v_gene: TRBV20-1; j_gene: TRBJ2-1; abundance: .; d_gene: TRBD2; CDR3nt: TGCAGTGCCAAGAGCGGGAGGGACTCCTACAATGAGCAGTTCTTC; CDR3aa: CSAKSGRDSYNEQFF
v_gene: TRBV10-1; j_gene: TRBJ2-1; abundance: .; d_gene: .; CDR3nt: TGCGCCAGCAGTGAGTCGGCCCCCCGCGATGAGCAGTTCTTC; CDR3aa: CASSESAPRDEQFF
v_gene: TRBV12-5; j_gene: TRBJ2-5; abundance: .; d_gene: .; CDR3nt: TGTGCTAGTGGTTTGGTTGACAGGCAAGAGACCCAGTACTTC; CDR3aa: CASGLVDRQETQYF
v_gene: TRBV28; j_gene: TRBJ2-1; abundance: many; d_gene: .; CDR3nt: TGTGCCAGCGCAAGTGGGAATGAGCAGTTCTTC; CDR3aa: CASASGNEQFF
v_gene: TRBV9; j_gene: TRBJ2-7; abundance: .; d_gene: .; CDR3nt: TGTGCCAGCAGCGTAGTCCCGGAGGGCGAGCAGTACTTC; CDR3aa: CASSVVPEGEQYF
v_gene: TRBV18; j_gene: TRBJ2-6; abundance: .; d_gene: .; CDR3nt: TGTGCCAGCTCACCATTGGGGAGTATTACGGTTTACTCTGGGGCCAACGTCCTGACTTTC; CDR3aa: CASSPLGSITVYSGANVLTF
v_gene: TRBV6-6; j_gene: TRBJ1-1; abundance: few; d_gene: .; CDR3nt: TGTGCCAGCAGTTACGAGGGCAGGGAAGCTTTCTTT; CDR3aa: CASSYEGREAFF
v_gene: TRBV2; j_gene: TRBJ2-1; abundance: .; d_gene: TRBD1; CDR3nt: TGTGCCAGCAGTAGAGAGGGGGCCGGTCATGAGCAGTTCTTC; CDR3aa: CASSREGAGHEQFF
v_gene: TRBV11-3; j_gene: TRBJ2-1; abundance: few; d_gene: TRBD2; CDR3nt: TGTGCCAGCAGCCCAGGGACTAGGACTAGCGGGAATGTATACAATGAGCAGTTCTTC; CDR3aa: CASSPGTRTSGNVYNEQFF
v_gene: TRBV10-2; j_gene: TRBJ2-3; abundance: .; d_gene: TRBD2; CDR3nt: TGCGCCAGCAGTGATCCCTGGACTAGCGGCACAGATACGCAGTATTTT; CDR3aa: CASSDPWTSGTDTQYF
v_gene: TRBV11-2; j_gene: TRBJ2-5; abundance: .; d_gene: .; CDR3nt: TGTGCCAGCAGCCCCAGACAGTCCGAAGAGACCCAGTACTTC; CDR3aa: CASSPRQSEETQYF